Here is one T cell receptor (beta chain) with its context. The data stem from a study of blood T cell repertoires in COVID-19. Across the study: Donors in the United States, Italy and Spain gave samples during acute or convalescent COVID-19. Sample material is recorded as cDNA or gDNA derived from T cells, B-cell-depleted T cells, or PBMCs.

Cohort 3 recovered donors had two negative PCRs, clearance, or symptom resolution. The CDR3 is 13 amino acids. Germline V gene lookup returns CDR1 LNHDA and CDR2 SQIVND (reference sequence). V gave up 3 bases and J gave up 2 bases; unmatched junction bases: 0. In the authors' workflow: Scientists estimated how many nucleated cells there were by amplifying reference gene primers. This table comes from immunoSEQ multiplex PCR, and its TCRdb copy is limited to in-frame clones, with some not included. V and J calls and clone size are as listed in that table; D and trimming were resolved from the DNA. The sample yields 200,000 to 250,000 clones, 85% to 90% seen once.

V usage is TRBV19 and J usage is TRBJ2-7; 8 bases match TRBD2. What was sequenced was PBMCs or T cells enriched from blood (not recorded which). This clonotype was sampled from a man aged 30 to 39 who had recovered from COVID-19. The CDR3 spells CASSIGRAYEQYF. CDR3 coding DNA: TGTGCCAGTAGTATCGGGAGGGCCTACGAGCAGTACTTC. The variable domain in full, completed from reference TRBV19 and TRBJ2-7, reads DGGITQSPKYLFRKEGQNVTLSCEQNLNHDAMYWYRQDPGQGLRLIYYSQIVNDFQKGDIAEGYSVSREKKESFPLTVTSAQKNPTAFYLCASSIGRAYEQYFGPGTRLTVT.